One sample yielded the 21 T cell receptor beta chains listed below, sequenced in a study of radiation and T cells in renal cell carcinoma. Time point specified: baseline pretreatment blood. The treatment denotes: 15 Gy SBRT to primary tumor, nephrectomy 4 weeks later. Repertoires were generated with immunoSEQ multiplex PCR, while TCRdb's copy carries only in-frame clones and drops some. The sample has 130,000 or so clones, around four fifths seen once. The sequences come from blood, collected from a patient whose treatment included radiotherapy and nephrectomy. The receptors were gathered from a woman aged 50 to 65 with renal cell carcinoma.

The rearrangement links TRBV18 to TRBJ1-5; D might be TRBD1 (6 bases). CDR1 KGHSH and CDR2 LQKENI come from the germline V gene. Trimming stripped 5 bases from V and 6 bases from J, with 11 bases between. The CDR3 extends over 13 amino acids. The CDR3 region is CASSGGGGQPQHF. The CDR3 region has the DNA TGTGCCAGCTCAGGAGGAGGGGGTCAGCCCCAGCATTTT.

This chain uses TRBV5-1 with TRBJ2-3; 11 nucleotides agree with TRBD2. CDR1 and CDR2 from the germline V gene are SGHRS and YFSETQ. The ends lost 6 bases at V and 7 bases at J; junction bases unmatched: 10. This CDR3 comprises 15 residues. The CDR3 sequence: CASTGLAGGPNTQYF. CDR3 bases: TGCGCCAGCACGGGGCTAGCGGGGGGTCCTAATACGCAGTATTTT. Full variable domain (missing parts from reference TRBV5-1 and TRBJ2-3): KAGVTQTPRYLIKTRGQQVTLSCSPISGHRSVSWYQQTPGQGLQFLFEYFSETQRNKGNFPGRFSGRQFSNSRSEMNVSTLELGDSALYLCASTGLAGGPNTQYFGPGTRLTVL.

There are a few counts of this clone. V usage is TRBV4-2 and J usage is TRBJ1-1; D not certain. The germline V gene has CDR1 LGHNA and CDR2 YNFKEQ. The V end was cut by 0 bases, the J end by 0 bases, with 5 bases between. CDR3 length: 14 residues. DNA of the CDR3: TGTGCCAGCAGCCAAGAGGGGTTGAACACTGAAGCTTTCTTT. It is translated as CASSQEGLNTEAFF.

The chain has TRBV7-2 and TRBJ2-5; 15 positions match TRBD2. The junction had 7 bases not matched to a gene; V was cut back by 1 base and J by 4 bases. CDR3 size: 18 residues. CDR1 SGHTA and CDR2 FQGNSA come from the germline V gene. Here the CDR3 DNA reads TGTGCCAGCAGCTTAGTTCGGACTAGCGGGAGGGCCCGAGAGACCCAGTACTTC. This sequence encodes CASSLVRTSGRARETQYF.

This chain joins TRBV11-2 and TRBJ2-7; D not certain. Germline V lookup: CDR1 SGHAT, CDR2 FQNNGV. The germline V and J ends were trimmed by 3 bases and 2 bases, with 8 bases remaining between them. The CDR3 runs 13 residues. CDR3 amino acids: CASSFVGTYEQYF. For the CDR3, the DNA is TGTGCCAGCAGCTTTGTGGGAACCTACGAGCAGTACTTC.

The chain joins TRBV7-2 to TRBJ2-5, with TRBD2 matching over 8 bases. V lost 5 bases to trimming and J lost 4 bases; unmatched junction nucleotides: 12. Germline CDR1 and CDR2: SGHTA and FQGNSA. This CDR3 contains 16 residues. This CDR3 is CASSPARAGGGETQYF. Written as DNA, the CDR3 is TGTGCCAGCAGCCCCGCTCGGGCGGGGGGTGGAGAGACCCAGTACTTC.

The chain links TRBV7-2 to TRBJ2-3; 11 bases agree with TRBD2. V dropped 5 bases and J dropped 3; count of bases not matched to a gene: 13. The germline V gene has CDR1 SGHTA and CDR2 FQGNSA. This CDR3 has 18 residues. DNA for the CDR3: TGTGCCAGCAGCCTCTGGCGGGCTAGCGGGGGGAGTACAGATACGCAGTATTTT. It encodes CASSLWRASGGSTDTQYF. Full variable domain (remainder filled in from reference TRBV7-2 and TRBJ2-3): GAGVSQSPSNKVTEKGKDVELRCDPISGHTALYWYRQSLGQGLEFLIYFQGNSAPDKSGLPSDRFSAERTGGSVSTLTIQRTQQEDSAVYLCASSLWRASGGSTDTQYFGPGTRLTVL.

The chain couples TRBV11-3 to TRBJ2-3; no firm D call. The CDR3 has 12 residues. Germline V gives CDR1 SGHNT, CDR2 YENEEA. V was cut by 2 bases and J by 5 bases, with 5 bases left in between. The CDR3 here is CASSLYEDTQYF. Written as DNA, the CDR3 is TGTGCCAGCAGCTTATATGAAGATACGCAGTATTTT.

CDR3 DNA: TGTGCCAGTAGATTCACAGGGGGCAGCAATCAGCCCCAGCATTTT. It codes for CASRFTGGSNQPQHF. This chain links TRBV19 with TRBJ1-5; 9 bases are shared with TRBD1. The J segment lost 1 base and the V segment lost 6 bases, leaving 4 bases of the junction unmatched. The CDR3 runs to 15 residues. Germline CDR1 and CDR2: LNHDA and SQIVND (reference sequence).

As DNA, the CDR3 is TGTGCCACGAATTTAAATGAAAAACTGTTTTTT. Translated, it gives CATNLNEKLFF. This chain connects TRBV6-6 to TRBJ1-4, with no clear D. This CDR3 region has 11 residues. Germline CDR1 and CDR2: MNHNY and SVGAGI (reference sequence). With 10 bases removed from V and 5 bases from J, the gap between germline ends came to 8 bases.

The chain uses TRBV10-2 and TRBJ2-7; 12 bases match TRBD2. V shed 6 bases and J 4 bases; nucleotides not matched to a gene: 7. Germline V gives CDR1 WSHSY, CDR2 SAAADI. The CDR3 contains 15 residues. CDR3 coding DNA: TGCGCCAGCAGGGTCGGGACTAGCGGGTTATACGAGCAGTACTTC. Protein: CASRVGTSGLYEQYF.

In this sample, this clone turned up a few times. V usage is TRBV7-9 and J usage is TRBJ1-1; TRBD1 is a possible D gene (6 bases). The CDR3 spans 12 residues. Between the trimmed V and J ends, which lost 8 bases and 4 bases, there was a span of 11 bases. The germline gives CDR1 SEHNR, CDR2 FQNEAQ (reference sequence). The CDR3 loop reads CASAGVGTEAFF. Here the CDR3 DNA reads TGTGCCAGCGCAGGGGTCGGCACTGAAGCTTTCTTT. Combining the CDR3 with reference TRBV7-9 and TRBJ1-1 gives the whole variable domain DTGVSQNPRHKITKRGQNVTFRCDPISEHNRLYWYRQTLGQGPEFLTYFQNEAQLEKSRLLSDRFSAERPKGSFSTLEIQRTEQGDSAMYLCASAGVGTEAFFGQGTRLTVV.

The chain links TRBV9 to TRBJ2-1, with unresolved D. The CDR3 loop spans 15 amino acids. V was clipped by 0 bases and J by 3 bases, with 10 bases between them. Germline V gene data show CDR1 as SGDLS and CDR2 as YYNGEE. The CDR3 is CASSVVSRRYNEQFF. CDR3 nucleotides: TGTGCCAGCAGCGTAGTGTCTAGGCGCTACAATGAGCAGTTCTTC.

V usage is TRBV5-5 and J usage is TRBJ2-3; tentatively, D is TRBD1 (5 bases). V was shortened by 2 bases and J by 0 bases, with 7 bases between the two germline ends. Germline CDR1 SGHKS, CDR2 YYEKEE (reference sequence). CDR3 length: 14 amino acids. This CDR3 reads CASSLGVSTDTQYF. Written as DNA, the CDR3 is TGTGCCAGCAGCTTAGGGGTCAGCACAGATACGCAGTATTTT.

The chain is built from TRBV5-1 and TRBJ2-2; 7 bases fit TRBD2. The V and J ends lost 5 bases and 0 bases, in that order; junction bases with no gene match: 4. Looked up from germline, CDR1 is SGHRS and CDR2 is YFSETQ. The CDR3 loop spans 15 amino acids. This CDR3 is CASRAGRTNTGELFF. CDR3 DNA: TGCGCCAGCAGGGCCGGGAGGACGAACACCGGGGAGCTGTTTTTT.

The J gene is TRBJ2-3, the V gene TRBV9; D gene uncertain. Between the trimmed V and J ends, which lost 4 bases and 4 bases, there was a span of 10 bases. CDR3 length: 13 residues. CDR1 is SGDLS and CDR2 is YYNGEE in the germline V gene. The CDR3 sequence: CASSSTNADTQYF. CDR3 DNA sequence: TGTGCCAGCAGCTCGACCAATGCAGATACGCAGTATTTT.

The chain carries TRBV7-9 and TRBJ2-5; D call uncertain. The CDR3 covers 14 residues. Per the germline V gene, CDR1 is SEHNR and CDR2 is FQNEAQ (reference sequence). Trimming left V 2 bases short and J 1 base short, with 8 bases between. Here the CDR3 reads CASSLTITQETQYF. Written as DNA, the CDR3 is TGTGCCAGCAGCTTAACGATAACCCAAGAGACCCAGTACTTC.

Turning to this clone: The sample holds other DNA sequences that translate to the same CDR3. V and J are TRBV7-2 and TRBJ2-7; D tentatively fits TRBD1 or TRBD2 (5 bases each). V was shortened by 3 bases and J by 6 bases, with 9 bases between the two germline ends. The CDR3 is made up of 12 amino acids. Germline V gene lookup returns CDR1 SGHTA and CDR2 FQGNSA. The CDR3 DNA is TGTGCCAGCAGCTTTTCTGGGGGCGAGCAGTACTTC. This translates into CASSFSGGEQYF.

The rearrangement uses TRBV7-2 and TRBJ2-3; no firm D call. The CDR3 sequence is 12 residues long. Germline-derived CDR1 and CDR2 are SGHTA and FQGNSA. Trimming took 7 bases from V and 4 from J, leaving 9 bases between them. CDR3 sequence reads: CASTLVSDTQYF. The CDR3 DNA follows: TGTGCCAGCACCTTGGTGTCAGATACGCAGTATTTT.

The V call is TRBV9, the J call TRBJ2-2; D assignment may be TRBD1 or TRBD2 (5 bases each). The ends were cut back, 3 bases at V and 6 bases at J, with 21 bases in the middle. Germline CDR1 reads SGDLS; CDR2 reads YYNGEE. This CDR3 spans 17 amino acids. The CDR3 DNA follows: TGTGCCAGCAGCGAACTAAGGAGAGGGGTCCCTGCCGGGGAGCTGTTTTTT. It yields the protein CASSELRRGVPAGELFF.

The chain joins TRBV30 to TRBJ1-5, with D possibly TRBD1 on 5 matching bases. There are 13 residues in the CDR3. Germline V gene lookup returns CDR1 GTSNPN and CDR2 SVGIG (reference sequence). Trimming took off 4 bases at V and 3 bases at J, with 10 bases between the two ends. The CDR3 protein is CAWKQQDNQPQHF. CDR3 bases: TGTGCCTGGAAGCAACAGGACAATCAGCCCCAGCATTTT. Full variable domain (outside the CDR3, taken from reference TRBV30 and TRBJ1-5): SQTIHQWPATLVQPVGSPLSLECTVEGTSNPNLYWYRQAAGRGLQLLFYSVGIGQISSEVPQNLSASRPQDRQFILSSKKLLLSDSGFYLCAWKQQDNQPQHFGDGTRLSIL.